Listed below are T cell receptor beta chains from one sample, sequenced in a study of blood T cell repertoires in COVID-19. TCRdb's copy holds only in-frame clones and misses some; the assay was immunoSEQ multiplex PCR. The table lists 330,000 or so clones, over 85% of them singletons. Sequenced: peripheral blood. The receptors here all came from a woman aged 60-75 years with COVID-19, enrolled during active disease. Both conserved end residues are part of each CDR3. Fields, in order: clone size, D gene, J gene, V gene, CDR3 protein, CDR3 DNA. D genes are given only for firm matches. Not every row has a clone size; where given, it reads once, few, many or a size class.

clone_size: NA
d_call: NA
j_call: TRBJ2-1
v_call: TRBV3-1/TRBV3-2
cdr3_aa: CASSQDRRYTSNEQFF
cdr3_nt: TGTGCCAGCAGCCAAGATCGGAGGTACACGAGCAATGAGCAGTTCTTC

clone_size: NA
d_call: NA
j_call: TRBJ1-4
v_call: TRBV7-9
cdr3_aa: CASSFREANEKLFF
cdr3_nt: TGTGCCAGCAGCTTCAGGGAGGCTAATGAAAAACTGTTTTTT

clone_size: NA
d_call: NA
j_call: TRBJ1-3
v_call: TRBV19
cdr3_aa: CASSRGGSGNTIYF
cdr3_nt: TGTGCCAGTAGTCGTGGGGGGTCTGGAAACACCATATATTTT

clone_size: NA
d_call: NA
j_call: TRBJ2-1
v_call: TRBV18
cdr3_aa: CASSPPKGGLDNEQFF
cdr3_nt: TGTGCCAGCTCACCTCCCAAGGGGGGGCTGGACAATGAGCAGTTCTTC

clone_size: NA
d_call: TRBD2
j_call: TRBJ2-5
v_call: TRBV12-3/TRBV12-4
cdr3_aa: CASRGAGWETQYF
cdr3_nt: TGTGCCAGCAGGGGAGCGGGATGGGAGACCCAGTACTTC

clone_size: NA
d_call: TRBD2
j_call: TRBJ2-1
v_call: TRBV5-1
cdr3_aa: CASSLFRTSGGAFNEQFF
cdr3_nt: TGCGCCAGCAGCTTGTTCCGAACTAGCGGGGGGGCCTTCAATGAGCAGTTCTTC

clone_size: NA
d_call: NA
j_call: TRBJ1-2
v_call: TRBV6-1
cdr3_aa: CASSDARGYGYTF
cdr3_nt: TGTGCCAGCAGTGATGCTCGGGGATATGGCTACACCTTC

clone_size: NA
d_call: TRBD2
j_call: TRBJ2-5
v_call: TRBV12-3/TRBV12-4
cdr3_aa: CASSRTSVETQYF
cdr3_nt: TGTGCCAGCAGCCGGACTAGCGTTGAGACCCAGTACTTC

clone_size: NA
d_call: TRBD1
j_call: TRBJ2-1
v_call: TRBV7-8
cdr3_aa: CASSLGSRGLNEQFF
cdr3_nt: TGTGCCAGCAGCTTAGGTTCCAGGGGGCTTAATGAGCAGTTCTTC

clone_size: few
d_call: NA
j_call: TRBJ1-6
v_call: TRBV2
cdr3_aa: CASNGGYNSPLHF
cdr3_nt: TGTGCCAGCAACGGCGGGTATAATTCACCCCTCCACTTT

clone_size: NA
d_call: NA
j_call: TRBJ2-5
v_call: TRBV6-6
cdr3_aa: CASSTWTAVQETQYF
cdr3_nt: TGTGCCAGCAGTACCTGGACAGCGGTCCAAGAGACCCAGTACTTC

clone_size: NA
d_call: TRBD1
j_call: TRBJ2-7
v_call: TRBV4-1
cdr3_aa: CASSHSRTGGNYEQYF
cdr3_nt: TGCGCCAGCAGCCATTCCCGGACAGGGGGCAACTACGAGCAGTACTTC

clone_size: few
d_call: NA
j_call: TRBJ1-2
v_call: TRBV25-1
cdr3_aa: CASSEGEGHSYGYTF
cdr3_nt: TGTGCCAGCAGTGAAGGGGAGGGTCACAGCTATGGCTACACCTTC

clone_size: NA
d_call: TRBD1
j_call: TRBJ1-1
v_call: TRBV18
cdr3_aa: CASSLQGAGSTEAFF
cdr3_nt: TGTGCCAGCTCCCTACAGGGGGCGGGGAGCACTGAAGCTTTCTTT